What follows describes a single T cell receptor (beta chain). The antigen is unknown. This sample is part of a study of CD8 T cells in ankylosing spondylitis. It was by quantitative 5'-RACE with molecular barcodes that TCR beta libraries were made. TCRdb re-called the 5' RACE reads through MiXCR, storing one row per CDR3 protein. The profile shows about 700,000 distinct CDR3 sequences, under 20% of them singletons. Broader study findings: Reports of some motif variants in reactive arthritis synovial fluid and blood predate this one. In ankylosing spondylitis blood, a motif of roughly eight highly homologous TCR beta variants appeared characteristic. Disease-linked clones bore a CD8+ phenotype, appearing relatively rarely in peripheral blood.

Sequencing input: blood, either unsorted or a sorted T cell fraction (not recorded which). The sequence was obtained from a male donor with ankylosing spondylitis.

The CDR3 region is CSAKSGNTEAFF. DNA of the CDR3: TGCAGTGCTAAGTCAGGGAACACTGAAGCTTTCTTT. The chain recombines TRBV20-1 with TRBJ1-1; D is unresolved. Germline assignment: CDR1 DFQATT and CDR2 SNEGSKA (reference sequence). The length of the CDR3 is 12 residues. The V and J ends lost 4 bases and 1 base respectively, with 7 bases between them.